A single sample gave rise to the 19 T cell receptor beta chains below, sequenced in a study of shared clonotypes between healthy human individuals. Here immunoSEQ multiplex PCR was the method, and the copy in TCRdb shows in-frame clones only, minus some. This table has approximately 2.4 million clones, approximately 95% appearing once. Material: naive CD4+ T cells sorted from blood. The subset denotes: CD45RA+ positively selected. These receptors were obtained from a man aged 18 to 29 in good health.

This chain links TRBV7-9 with TRBJ2-2; D uncertain. Trimming took 5 bases from V and 0 from J, leaving 10 bases between them. The CDR3 contains 15 residues. The germline V gene encodes CDR1 SEHNR and CDR2 FQNEAQ (reference sequence). CDR3 nucleotide sequence: TGTGCCAGCAGCCCTAGGCTAGCGAACACCGGGGAGCTGTTTTTT. Residues: CASSPRLANTGELFF.

The J gene is TRBJ2-1, the V gene TRBV5-1; 13 nucleotides agree with TRBD2. There are 15 residues in the CDR3. Germline CDR1 is SGHRS and CDR2 is YFSETQ. V shed 4 bases, J shed 9 bases, and the junction held 7 bases outside the gene matches. The CDR3 bases are TGCGCCAGCAGCCTCACTAGCGGGGGGGCCGTTGAGCAGTTCTTC. Residues: CASSLTSGGAVEQFF.

V usage is TRBV7-8 and J usage is TRBJ2-5; 12 nucleotides align to TRBD2. There are 17 residues in the CDR3. J lost 4 bases, V lost 5 bases, and 11 bases had no gene match. Germline V gene data show CDR1 as SGHVS and CDR2 as FQNEAQ. In DNA, the CDR3 is TGTGCCAGCAGCCTATCCCCAACTAGCGGGGGGCGAGAGACCCAGTACTTC. This translates into CASSLSPTSGGRETQYF.

This chain joins TRBV30 and TRBJ2-5; no definite D call. The tail of the sequence fits TRBJ2-7 better, so the J call may be wrong. The CDR3 totals 14 residues. CDR1 GTSNPN and CDR2 SVGIG come from the germline V gene (reference sequence). CDR3 sequence: CAWSKDFTSYEQYF. CDR3 nucleotides: TGTGCCTGGAGTAAAGACTTTACTTCCTACGAGCAGTACTTC.

V and J are TRBV4-1 and TRBJ2-7, with D tentatively TRBD2 (5 bases). There are 14 residues in the CDR3. V lost 2 bases to trimming and J lost 2 bases, with 10 bases between them. Germline V gives CDR1 MGHRA, CDR2 YSYEKL. CDR3 sequence reads: CASSQSGRTYEQYF. The DNA of the CDR3 is TGCGCCAGCAGCCAAAGCGGACGAACCTACGAGCAGTACTTC.

This sequence joins TRBV5-1 and TRBJ1-2, with D tentatively TRBD1 (5 bases). From germline, CDR1 is SGHRS and CDR2 YFSETQ. V lost 6 bases and J 2 bases, leaving 14 bases between the germline ends. The CDR3 is made up of 14 amino acids. The CDR3 DNA is TGCGCCAGCACCACCGGGACTGAAAACTATGGCTACACCTTC. This codes for CASTTGTENYGYTF.

The chain links TRBV19 to TRBJ1-2, with 11 bases fitting TRBD1. Germline CDR1 is LNHDA and CDR2 is SQIVND (reference sequence). The CDR3 has 15 amino acids. The ends lost 5 bases at V and 4 bases at J; junction bases unmatched: 6. Written as DNA, the CDR3 is TGTGCCAGTAGTGCTCCGGGACAGGGGGTCTATGGCTACACCTTC. Protein sequence: CASSAPGQGVYGYTF.

This clone was seen just once. The CDR3 region has the DNA TGCGCCAGCAGCCCTCGACAGGTACCCTCTGGGGCCAACGTCCTGACTTTC. It is translated as CASSPRQVPSGANVLTF. This chain links TRBV5-1 with TRBJ2-6; D possibly corresponds to TRBD1 (6 bases). This CDR3 has 17 residues. Germline-derived CDR1 and CDR2 are SGHRS and YFSETQ. V lost 4 bases, J lost 0 bases, and 14 bases lay in between.

The chain has TRBV6-1 and TRBJ2-2, with D possibly being TRBD1 (5 bases). The V gene's germline CDR1 is MNHNS and CDR2 SASEGT. The CDR3 totals 12 residues. V was pared by 8 bases and J by 8 bases, with 12 bases between. Here the CDR3 reads CASYLRTGELFF. The CDR3 DNA follows: TGTGCCAGCTACCTACGGACAGGGGAGCTGTTTTTT.

V gene TRBV7-2 combines with J gene TRBJ2-7; D is ambiguous. V lost 5 bases and J lost 5, with 10 bases in between. Per germline, CDR1 SGHTA and CDR2 FQGNSA. CDR3 size: 12 residues. This chain's CDR3 is CASSPVSNEQYF. The CDR3 coding sequence is TGTGCCAGCAGCCCTGTTAGTAACGAGCAGTACTTC.

V and J are TRBV11-2 and TRBJ2-2, with TRBD1 identical over 9 bases. The germline V gene encodes CDR1 SGHAT and CDR2 FQNNGV. V lost 5 bases to trimming and J lost 7 bases; unmatched junction nucleotides: 8. This CDR3 comprises 15 residues. The CDR3 coding sequence is TGTGCCAGCAGCCCCCTACAGGGGGCGGTCGGGGAGCTGTTTTTT. This sequence encodes CASSPLQGAVGELFF. The whole variable domain, filled in from reference TRBV11-2 and TRBJ2-2, reads EAGVAQSPRYKIIEKRQSVAFWCNPISGHATLYWYQQILGQGPKLLIQFQNNGVVDDSQLPKDRFSAERLKGVDSTLKIQPAKLEDSAVYLCASSPLQGAVGELFFGEGSRLTVL.

This rearrangement joins TRBV5-4 to TRBJ2-7; 11 nucleotides align to TRBD1. CDR3 length: 15 residues. Unmatched junction bases numbered 8, after V lost 4 bases and J lost 5 bases. From germline, CDR1 is SGHNT and CDR2 YYREEE (reference sequence). CDR3 nucleotides: TGTGCCAGCAGCCAAACGGGACAGGGGGGCCACGAGCAGTACTTC. Encoded protein: CASSQTGQGGHEQYF.

The chain links TRBV11-2 to TRBJ2-3; D tentatively fits TRBD1 or TRBD2 (5 bases each). The CDR3 covers 17 residues. Between the trimmed V and J ends, which lost 6 bases and 3 bases, there was a span of 22 bases. In germline, CDR1 is SGHAT, CDR2 FQNNGV. The CDR3 DNA reads as TGTGCCAGCAGAATACCGGGACGCGGCGTAGGGACAGATACGCAGTATTTT. Translation gives CASRIPGRGVGTDTQYF. Full variable domain (remainder filled in from reference TRBV11-2 and TRBJ2-3): EAGVAQSPRYKIIEKRQSVAFWCNPISGHATLYWYQQILGQGPKLLIQFQNNGVVDDSQLPKDRFSAERLKGVDSTLKIQPAKLEDSAVYLCASRIPGRGVGTDTQYFGPGTRLTVL.

The chain joins TRBV18 to TRBJ2-3, with 8 bases aligning to TRBD2. V was clipped by 1 base and J by 4 bases; unmatched bases: 13. The CDR3 spans 18 residues. Germline CDR1 KGHSH, CDR2 LQKENI. CDR3 sequence: CASSPLAGREGGADTQYF. The CDR3 DNA is TGTGCCAGCTCACCACTCGCCGGCCGGGAGGGCGGGGCAGATACGCAGTATTTT.

Only one count was recorded for this clone. The CDR3: CASSTHFTSGSYNEQFF. DNA for the CDR3: TGCGCCAGCAGCACTCACTTTACTAGCGGCTCCTACAATGAGCAGTTCTTC. The V and J genes are TRBV5-1 and TRBJ2-1, with 8 bases identical to TRBD2. Germline CDR1 and CDR2: SGHRS and YFSETQ. This CDR3 is 17 amino acids long. The V gene end was trimmed by 4 bases and the J gene end by 0 bases; junction bases not matched to a gene: 9.

The chain uses TRBV5-6 and TRBJ1-1; D not resolved. CDR1 SGHDT and CDR2 YYEEEE come from the germline V gene. Trimming took off 4 bases at V and 12 bases at J, with 19 bases between the two ends. This CDR3 comprises 13 residues. The CDR3 DNA reads as TGTGCCAGCAGCGGGAACGGGCCAGCTGTTTCTTTCTTT. Its protein product is CASSGNGPAVSFF.

This rearrangement joins TRBV5-1 to TRBJ2-5; 10 positions agree with TRBD1. Unmatched junction bases numbered 5, after V lost 4 bases and J lost 5 bases. CDR1 is SGHRS and CDR2 is YFSETQ in the germline V gene. The CDR3 has 14 amino acids. The CDR3 DNA reads TGCGCCAGCAGCATGGGACAGGGGTGGGAGACCCAGTACTTC. Its protein product is CASSMGQGWETQYF.

The genes are TRBV2 and TRBJ1-6; D not resolved. CDR1 SNHLY and CDR2 FYNNEI come from the germline V gene. The CDR3 has 15 amino acids. V gave up 1 base and J gave up 8 bases, with 12 bases separating them. The CDR3 DNA follows: TGTGCCAGCAGTGAAGGAGATGGGTCCTATTCACCCCTCCACTTT. This gives the protein CASSEGDGSYSPLHF.

This clone has a handful of counts. The chain links TRBV30 to TRBJ1-2; possible D gene TRBD1, 6 bases. The CDR3 is 13 residues long. Germline V gives CDR1 GTSNPN, CDR2 SVGIG (reference sequence). Trimming stripped 3 bases from V and 3 bases from J, with 11 bases between. For the CDR3, the DNA is TGTGCCTGGAGCCCCACAGGGTACTATGGCTACACCTTC. As protein: CAWSPTGYYGYTF.